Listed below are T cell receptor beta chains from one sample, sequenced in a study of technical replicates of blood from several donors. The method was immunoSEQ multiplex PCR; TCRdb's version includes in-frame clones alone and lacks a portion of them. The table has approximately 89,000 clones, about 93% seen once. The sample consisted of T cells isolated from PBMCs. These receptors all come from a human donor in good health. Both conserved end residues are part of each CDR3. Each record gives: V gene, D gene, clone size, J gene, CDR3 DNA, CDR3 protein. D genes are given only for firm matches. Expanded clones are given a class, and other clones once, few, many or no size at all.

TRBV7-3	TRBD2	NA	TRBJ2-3	TGTGCCAGCAGCGAGACTAGCGGGAGTGCAGATACGCAGTATTTT	CASSETSGSADTQYF
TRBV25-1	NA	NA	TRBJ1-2	TGTGCCAGCAGTGGTCGTTTGGGGGAGGTTAACTATGGCTACACCTTC	CASSGRLGEVNYGYTF
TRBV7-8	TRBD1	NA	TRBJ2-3	TGTGCCAGCAGCCGGCTCTGGGACAGGGGGCCGTTGGGGGTCAGCACAGATACGCAGTATTTT	CASSRLWDRGPLGVSTDTQYF
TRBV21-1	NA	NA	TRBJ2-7	TGTGCCAGCAGCAAAACCGGGACAGGGCCTATGTACGAGCAGTACTTC	CASSKTGTGPMYEQYF
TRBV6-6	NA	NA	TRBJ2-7	TGTGCCAGCATGGCGGTTTACGAGCAGTACTTC	CASMAVYEQYF
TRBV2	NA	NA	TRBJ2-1	TGTGCCAGCAGGGAGGGTAATGAGCAGTTCTTC	CASREGNEQFF
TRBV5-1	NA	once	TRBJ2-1	TGCGCCAGCAGCTTTCAGGGGCCCCAGGTGGATGAGCAGTTCTTC	CASSFQGPQVDEQFF
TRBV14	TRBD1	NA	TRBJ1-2	TGTGCCAGCAGCCAAGACGACAGGGAGGTCTATGGCTACACCTTC	CASSQDDREVYGYTF
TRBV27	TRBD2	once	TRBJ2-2	TGTGCCAGCAGTTGGACTAGCGGGAACACCGGGGAGCTGTTTTTT	CASSWTSGNTGELFF
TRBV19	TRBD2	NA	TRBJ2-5	TGTGCCAGTAGTTCAAGCGGGATAGGGGCGGGGGAGACCCAGTACTTC	CASSSSGIGAGETQYF
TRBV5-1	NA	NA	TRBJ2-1	TGCGCCAGCAGCTTGGCCGGGGTCAATGAGCAGTTCTTC	CASSLAGVNEQFF
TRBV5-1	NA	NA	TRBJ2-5	TGCGCCAGCAGCTTGGTCCCGGGATTGCAAGAGACCCAGTACTTC	CASSLVPGLQETQYF
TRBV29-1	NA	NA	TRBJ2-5	TGCAGCGTCGTCAAAGGACAAGTCAAAGAGACCCAGTACTTC	CSVVKGQVKETQYF
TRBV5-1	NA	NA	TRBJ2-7	TGCGCCAGCAGCTTAACAGGCGATAGCTCCTACGAGCAGTACTTC	CASSLTGDSSYEQYF
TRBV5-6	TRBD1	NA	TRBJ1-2	TGTGCCAGCAGCCCGACAGGGAATTATGGCTACACCTTC	CASSPTGNYGYTF
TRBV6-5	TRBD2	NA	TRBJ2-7	TGTGCCAGCACAACTAGCGGGTACGAGCAGTACTTC	CASTTSGYEQYF
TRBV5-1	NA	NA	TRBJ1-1	TGCGCCAGCAGCCTCACAACAGGGACCACTGAAGCTTTCTTT	CASSLTTGTTEAFF
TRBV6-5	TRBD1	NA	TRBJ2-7	TGTGCCACCATTGGGACAGGGGGTTACGAGCAGTACTTC	CATIGTGGYEQYF
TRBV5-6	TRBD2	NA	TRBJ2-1	TGTGCCAGCAGCTTGGGGGGAGGGCCCTTGGATGAGCAGTTCTTC	CASSLGGGPLDEQFF
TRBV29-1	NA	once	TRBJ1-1	TGCAGCGTCCGTACAGGGTACACTGAAGCTTTCTTT	CSVRTGYTEAFF
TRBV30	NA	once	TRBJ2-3	TGTGCCTGGAGGGGACTGAACTTTGCCCCGGGGGTGCAGTATTTT	CAWRGLNFAPGVQYF
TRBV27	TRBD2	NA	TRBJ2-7	TGTGCCAGTTTCGGACTAGCGGGATACGAGCAGTACTTC	CASFGLAGYEQYF
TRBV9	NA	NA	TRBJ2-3	TGTGCCAGCAGCGTTGCGGGCCCCACAGATACGCAGTATTTT	CASSVAGPTDTQYF
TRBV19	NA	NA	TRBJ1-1	TGTGCCAGTAGTCGGGATTTTAAAGCTTTCTTT	CASSRDFKAFF
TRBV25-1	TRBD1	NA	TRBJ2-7	TGTGCCAGCAGTAACCTCAGGGGGCGAGGGTACGAGCAGTACTTC	CASSNLRGRGYEQYF
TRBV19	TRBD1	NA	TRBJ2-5	TGTGCCAGTAGTATAACAGGGGGCAACCAAGAGACCCAGTACTTC	CASSITGGNQETQYF
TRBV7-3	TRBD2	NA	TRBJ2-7	TGTGCCAGCAGCCCATCAGCGGGAGCGGACGAGCAGTACTTC	CASSPSAGADEQYF
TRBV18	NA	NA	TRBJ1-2	TGTGCCAGCTCACCATATGCCGTAGACTATGGCTACACCTTC	CASSPYAVDYGYTF
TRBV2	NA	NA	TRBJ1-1	TGTGCCAGCGTTGACCCGAGGGATGGGGACACTGAAGCTTTCTTT	CASVDPRDGDTEAFF
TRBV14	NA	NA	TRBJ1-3	TGTGCCAGCAGCCAGAGGGGGTTCACTGGAAACACCATATATTTT	CASSQRGFTGNTIYF
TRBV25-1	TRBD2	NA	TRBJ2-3	TGTGCCAGCAGTGGGCTAGCGGGATACACAGATACGCAGTATTTT	CASSGLAGYTDTQYF
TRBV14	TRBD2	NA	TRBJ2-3	TGTGCCAGCAGCCAAGAGCGGGAGGCGCATTTAGATACGCAGTATTTT	CASSQEREAHLDTQYF
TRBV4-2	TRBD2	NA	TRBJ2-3	TGTGCCAGCAGCCAAGAGGGGGGGTTATATACAGATACGCAGTATTTT	CASSQEGGLYTDTQYF